The 24 T cell receptor beta chains given below trace back to one sample, sequenced in a study of shared clonotypes between healthy human individuals. The protocol was immunoSEQ multiplex PCR, while the TCRdb copy is restricted to in-frame clones and leaves out a portion. In the table there are approximately 2.5 million clones, roughly nine tenths of which are singletons. The sample consisted of naive CD4+ T cells sorted from blood. Subset: CD45RA+ positively selected. These receptors originate from a man aged 18 to 30 in good health.

This chain connects TRBV19 to TRBJ2-1; D is uncertain. The germline V gene encodes CDR1 LNHDA and CDR2 SQIVND (reference sequence). The V gene lost 3 bases and the J gene lost 2 bases, with 14 bases spanning the gap. The CDR3 length is 16 residues. Here the CDR3 DNA reads TGTGCCAGTAGTATGACGGGCGTAAGTGCCTACAATGAGCAGTTCTTC. It yields the protein CASSMTGVSAYNEQFF.

As DNA, the CDR3 is TGTGCCAGCTCACCGGGCAGAGTCAATCAGCCCCAGCATTTT. This encodes CASSPGRVNQPQHF. V usage is TRBV18 and J usage is TRBJ1-5; D not certain. V was trimmed by 3 bases and J by 3 bases, leaving 9 bases between them. This CDR3 contains 14 residues. Germline lookup yields CDR1 KGHSH and CDR2 LQKENI.

This clone was found once. V and J are TRBV10-3 and TRBJ1-6, with TRBD1 as a possible D gene (6 bases). CDR3 length: 15 amino acids. Trimming took off 10 bases at V and 6 bases at J, with 19 bases between the two ends. The germline CDR1 and CDR2 sequences are ENHRY and SYGVKD. The CDR3 sequence: CATDPRGAANSPLHF. The CDR3 DNA reads TGTGCCACGGACCCGCGGGGGGCTGCTAATTCACCCCTCCACTTT.

V usage is TRBV5-4 and J usage is TRBJ2-1, with 9 bases that match TRBD2. V was pared by 0 bases and J by 1 base, with 2 bases of the junction left unmatched. Germline-derived CDR1 and CDR2 are SGHNT and YYREEE (reference sequence). The CDR3 is made up of 16 amino acids. The CDR3 DNA is TGTGCCAGCAGCTTGGGACTAGCGGTTTCCTACAATGAGCAGTTCTTC. It is translated as CASSLGLAVSYNEQFF.

The gene calls are TRBV7-2 and TRBJ2-2, with 12 bases that match TRBD2. The germline CDR1 and CDR2 sequences are SGHTA and FQGNSA. The CDR3 has 15 residues. The ends lost 4 bases at V and 5 bases at J; junction bases unmatched: 2. The CDR3 sequence: CASSSLAGGTGELFF. For the CDR3, the DNA is TGTGCCAGCAGCTCCCTAGCGGGAGGGACCGGGGAGCTGTTTTTT.

The rearrangement joins TRBV6-1 to TRBJ2-7; TRBD2 matches 8 bases. The CDR3 runs 14 residues. Germline V gene data show CDR1 as MNHNS and CDR2 as SASEGT. With V trimmed by 9 bases and J by 5 bases, 12 bases remained unmatched. CDR3 in DNA: TGTGCCAGTCATTCCGGGACTAGGGTCGACGAGCAGTACTTC. Translated: CASHSGTRVDEQYF.

The V gene is TRBV6-5, the J gene TRBJ1-1; perhaps TRBD1 as D (5 bases). V lost 5 bases, J lost 7 bases, and 17 bases lay in between. Germline V gene sequence: CDR1 MNHEY, CDR2 SVGAGI. CDR3 length equals 14 residues. The CDR3 bases are TGTGCCAGCAGTCGGGAGACAGCGGAACATGAAGCTTTCTTT. Translating gives CASSRETAEHEAFF.

This clone was observed once. The chain uses TRBV7-9 and TRBJ2-5; D possibly corresponds to TRBD2 (5 bases). The CDR3 spans 16 residues. Trimming pared 6 bases from V and 1 base from J, leaving 18 bases between. Germline CDR1 is SEHNR and CDR2 is FQNEAQ (reference sequence). This CDR3 reads CASSRQAGLGQETQYF. As DNA, the CDR3 is TGTGCCAGCAGTCGGCAGGCGGGTTTGGGCCAAGAGACCCAGTACTTC.

This chain uses TRBV7-9 with TRBJ2-7; D gene ambiguous. Germline V gene sequence: CDR1 SEHNR, CDR2 FQNEAQ (reference sequence). V lost 1 base to trimming and J lost 3 bases, with 10 bases between them. CDR3 length equals 14 residues. CDR3 protein: CASSLDAVNYEQYF. The CDR3 region has the DNA TGTGCCAGCAGCTTAGATGCAGTCAACTACGAGCAGTACTTC.

This rearrangement joins TRBV27 to TRBJ1-5; no clear D gene. Looked up from germline, CDR1 is MNHEY and CDR2 is SMNVEV (reference sequence). The CDR3 extends over 14 amino acids. V lost 2 bases and J lost 7, with 12 bases in between. This chain's CDR3 is CASSLEGPGQPQHF. DNA of the CDR3: TGTGCCAGCAGTTTAGAGGGCCCTGGGCAGCCCCAGCATTTT.

This sequence joins TRBV29-1 and TRBJ2-7; 8 bases fit TRBD1. The V gene's germline CDR1 is SQVTM and CDR2 ANQGSEA. V shed 3 bases and J 6 bases; nucleotides not matched to a gene: 4. The CDR3 is 12 residues long. The CDR3 loop reads CSVDAGGGEQYF. The CDR3 region has the DNA TGCAGCGTTGATGCAGGGGGCGGCGAGCAGTACTTC.

This chain's CDR3 is CASSIGPGTGSGTEAFF. Here the CDR3 DNA reads TGTGCCAGTAGTATCGGTCCCGGGACAGGGTCGGGCACTGAAGCTTTCTTT. The rearrangement uses TRBV19 and TRBJ1-1, with TRBD1 identical over 9 bases. The V and J ends lost 3 bases and 4 bases, in that order; junction bases with no gene match: 12. The length of the CDR3 is 17 residues. Germline V lookup: CDR1 LNHDA, CDR2 SQIVND (reference sequence).

In the case of this clone: Other DNA sequences from this sample encode an identical CDR3 as well. The chain recombines TRBV6-1 with TRBJ1-5; 8 bases fit TRBD1. V shed 5 bases and J 3 bases; nucleotides not matched to a gene: 3. Germline V lookup: CDR1 MNHNS, CDR2 SASEGT. This CDR3 contains 14 residues. CDR3 DNA: TGTGCCAGCAGTCGGCAGGGGGCCAATCAGCCCCAGCATTTT. It specifies CASSRQGANQPQHF.

The chain links TRBV5-1 to TRBJ1-1, with TRBD1 matching 8 bases. Looked up from germline, CDR1 is SGHRS and CDR2 is YFSETQ. J gave up 4 bases and V 4 bases, and 6 bases lay outside the gene matches. This CDR3 has 14 residues. CDR3: CASSTEDRATEAFF. In nucleotides, the CDR3 is TGCGCCAGCAGCACCGAGGACAGGGCCACTGAAGCTTTCTTT.

The J gene is TRBJ2-5, the V gene TRBV12-2; the D call in the table, TRBD2, was not verified against the DNA. TRBV12-2 has pseudogene status. The CDR3 totals 17 residues. The CDR3 DNA reads TGTGCAAGTCGCTTAGGTACAGTAGCGCCAACCAGGAAGACCCAGTACTTC. Protein sequence: CASRLGTVAPTRKTQYF.

The rearrangement uses TRBV7-8 and TRBJ1-2; 10 bases match TRBD1. The CDR3 consists of 16 residues. J lost 6 bases, V lost 1 base, and 8 bases had no gene match. Germline CDR1 reads SGHVS; CDR2 reads FQNEAQ. In nucleotides, the CDR3 is TGTGCCAGCAGCTTAGACATTAAAGGACAGGGGGATGGCTACACCTTC. As protein: CASSLDIKGQGDGYTF. Filled out from reference TRBV7-8 and TRBJ1-2, the complete variable domain reads GAGVSQSPRYKVAKRGQDVALRCDPISGHVSLFWYQQALGQGPEFLTYFQNEAQLDKSGLPSDRFFAERPEGSVSTLKIQRTQQEDSAVYLCASSLDIKGQGDGYTFGSGTRLTVV.

Notes on this clone: Additional DNA sequences in this sample encode the identical CDR3. V gene TRBV19 combines with J gene TRBJ1-1, with a tentative D call TRBD1 (5 bases). Germline V gene sequence: CDR1 LNHDA, CDR2 SQIVND (reference sequence). The CDR3 extends over 14 amino acids. Trimming left V 3 bases short and J 0 bases short, with 8 bases between. CDR3 DNA: TGTGCCAGTAGTATCCAGGGATTGAACACTGAAGCTTTCTTT. Translation: CASSIQGLNTEAFF.

This rearrangement joins TRBV18 to TRBJ2-2; D possibly corresponds to TRBD1 (6 bases). CDR3 length: 17 residues. Trimming pared 2 bases from V and 7 bases from J, leaving 20 bases between. From germline, CDR1 is KGHSH and CDR2 LQKENI. As DNA, the CDR3 is TGTGCCAGCTCACCAACTTACACCGGGACATCCCACGGGGAGCTGTTTTTT. Residues: CASSPTYTGTSHGELFF. Full variable domain (missing parts from reference TRBV18 and TRBJ2-2): NAGVMQNPRHLVRRRGQEARLRCSPMKGHSHVYWYRQLPEEGLKFMVYLQKENIIDESGMPKERFSAEFPKEGPSILRIQQVVRGDSAAYFCASSPTYTGTSHGELFFGEGSRLTVL.

The chain couples TRBV6-5 to TRBJ1-2; 9 bases agree with TRBD1. This CDR3 is built from 13 residues. With 6 bases clipped from V and 8 bases from J, the junction kept 7 bases outside the gene matches. From germline, CDR1 is MNHEY and CDR2 SVGAGI. The CDR3 sequence: CASRRGQGLGYTF. CDR3 nucleotides: TGTGCCAGCAGACGTGGACAGGGGTTAGGCTACACCTTC.

V usage is TRBV5-1 and J usage is TRBJ1-3; a possible D gene is TRBD1 (5 bases). Germline values: CDR1 SGHRS, CDR2 YFSETQ. V was clipped by 1 base and J by 0 bases, with 17 bases between them. The CDR3 contains 18 residues. The CDR3 DNA follows: TGCGCCAGCAGCTTGTCTTTGGGGGGTTCCCTCTCTGGAAACACCATATATTTT. Its translation is CASSLSLGGSLSGNTIYF.

The genes are TRBV11-2 and TRBJ2-5; D is possibly TRBD1 (6 bases). Germline V lookup: CDR1 SGHAT, CDR2 FQNNGV. Trimming pared 0 bases from V and 5 bases from J, leaving 10 bases between. The length of the CDR3 is 14 residues. This chain's CDR3 is CASSLDRTEETQYF. CDR3 nucleotides: TGTGCCAGCAGCTTAGACCGGACAGAGGAGACCCAGTACTTC.

This chain connects TRBV5-6 to TRBJ1-6; no reliable D call. The length of the CDR3 is 16 residues. The germline V gene has CDR1 SGHDT and CDR2 YYEEEE. V dropped 1 base and J dropped 4 bases, with 12 bases sitting between them. CDR3 protein: CASSLIGGRYNSPLHF. CDR3 in DNA: TGTGCCAGCAGCTTGATCGGAGGGAGGTATAATTCACCCCTCCACTTT.

The J gene is TRBJ2-5, the V gene TRBV9, with D possibly matching TRBD1 (5 bases). Looked up from germline, CDR1 is SGDLS and CDR2 is YYNGEE. The CDR3 runs to 15 residues. Trimming stripped 4 bases from V and 6 bases from J, with 19 bases between. CDR3 coding DNA: TGTGCCAGCAGCACCAGAGGTCAGGTGGGGCAGACCCAGTACTTC. It encodes CASSTRGQVGQTQYF.

J is TRBJ1-1 and V is TRBV5-1; weak D call: TRBD1 (6 bases). V shed 3 bases and J shed 6 bases, with 12 bases lying between them. The length of the CDR3 is 13 residues. The germline gives CDR1 SGHRS, CDR2 YFSETQ. The CDR3 DNA reads as TGCGCCAGCAGCTCTGAAGGGACATCTGAAGCTTTCTTT. Protein: CASSSEGTSEAFF.